This T cell receptor (beta chain) was recorded in a study of identifying expanded T cells in peripheral blood. Findings and limits, study-wide: Across healthy donors, higher total template counts meant significantly greater approximately two-week count variance.

Trimming shortened V by 1 base and J by 10 bases, and 17 bases separated the two germline ends. Germline V gene data show CDR1 as SGDLS and CDR2 as YYNGEE. This CDR3 has 14 residues. On this clone itself: The antigen remains undetermined.

This table comes from immunoSEQ multiplex PCR, and its TCRdb copy is limited to in-frame clones, with some not included. The sample lists over 85,000 clones, roughly 84% occurring once. Sequenced: blood. The V gene is TRBV9, the J gene TRBJ1-1; possible D gene TRBD1, 6 bases. The sequence came from a person aged 18 to 70 in good health. The CDR3 is CASSVYPIAQGAFF. CDR3 bases: TGTGCCAGCAGCGTATATCCCATCGCACAGGGAGCTTTCTTT.